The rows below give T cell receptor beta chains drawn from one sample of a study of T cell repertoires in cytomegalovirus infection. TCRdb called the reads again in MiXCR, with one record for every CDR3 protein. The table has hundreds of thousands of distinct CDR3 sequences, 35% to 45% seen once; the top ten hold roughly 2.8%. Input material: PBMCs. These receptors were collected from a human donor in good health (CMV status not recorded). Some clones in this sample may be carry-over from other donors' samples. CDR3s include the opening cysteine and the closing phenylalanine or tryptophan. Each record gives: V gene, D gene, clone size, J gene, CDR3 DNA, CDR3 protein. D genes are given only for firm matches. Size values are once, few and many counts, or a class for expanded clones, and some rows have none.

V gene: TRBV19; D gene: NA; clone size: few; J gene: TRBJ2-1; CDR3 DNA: TGTGCCAGTAGTATAGATTGGTCGAATGAGCAGTTCTTC; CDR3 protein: CASSIDWSNEQFF
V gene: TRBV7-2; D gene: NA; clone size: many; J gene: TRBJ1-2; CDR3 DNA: TGTGCCAGCAGCTTTGGTGGGTGGTTCAGCGGCTACACCTTC; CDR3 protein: CASSFGGWFSGYTF
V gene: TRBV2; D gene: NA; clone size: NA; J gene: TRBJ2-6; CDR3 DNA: TGTGCCAGCAGTGATTGGGTCTCTGGGGCCAACGTCCTGACTTTC; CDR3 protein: CASSDWVSGANVLTF
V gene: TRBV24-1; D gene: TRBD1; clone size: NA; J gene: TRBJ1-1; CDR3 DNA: TGTGCCACCGCGCTGGGGACAGACATGAACACTGAAGCTTTCTTT; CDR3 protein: CATALGTDMNTEAFF
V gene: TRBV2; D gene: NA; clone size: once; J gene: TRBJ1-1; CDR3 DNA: TGTGCCAGCAGTGAGGTGGGGACACAAAACATGAACACTGAAGCTTTCTTT; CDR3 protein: CASSEVGTQNMNTEAFF
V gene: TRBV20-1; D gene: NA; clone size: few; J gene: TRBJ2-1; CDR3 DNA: TGCAGTGCCTCAACGGGCGGGATACGTGAGCAGTTCTTC; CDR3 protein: CSASTGGIREQFF
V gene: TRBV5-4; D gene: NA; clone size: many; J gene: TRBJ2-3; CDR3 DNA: TGTGCCAGCAGCTCCCAGCCCCGACCGGGGGATACGCAGTATTTT; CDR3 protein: CASSSQPRPGDTQYF
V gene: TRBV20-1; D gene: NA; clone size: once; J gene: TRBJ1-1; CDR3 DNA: TGCAGTGCTGCCTGGACAGCCCAACCTGAAGCTTTCTTT; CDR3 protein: CSAAWTAQPEAFF
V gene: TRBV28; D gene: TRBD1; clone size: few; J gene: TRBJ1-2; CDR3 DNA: TGTGCCAGCTGCCCCGGCCGGGACAGGGGGTATGGCTACACCTTC; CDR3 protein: CASCPGRDRGYGYTF
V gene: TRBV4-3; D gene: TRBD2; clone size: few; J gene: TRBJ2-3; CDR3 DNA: TGCGCCAGCAGCCAAGATCGGCCGGGAGGCACCAGGGATACGCAGTATTTT; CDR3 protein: CASSQDRPGGTRDTQYF
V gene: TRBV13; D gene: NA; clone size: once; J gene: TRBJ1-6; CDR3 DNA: TGTGCCAGCAGCCAAGGCTCCGCAGCGTATTCACCCCTCCACTTT; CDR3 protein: CASSQGSAAYSPLHF
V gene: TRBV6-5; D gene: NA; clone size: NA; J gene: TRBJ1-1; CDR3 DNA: TGTGCCAGCAGTTACTCCAGGGGGAACACTGAAGCTTTCTTT; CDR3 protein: CASSYSRGNTEAFF
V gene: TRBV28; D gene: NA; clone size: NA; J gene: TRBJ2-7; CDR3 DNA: TGTGCCAGCGGGGGACTTCCAGGCTCCTACGAGCAGTACTTC; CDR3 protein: CASGGLPGSYEQYF
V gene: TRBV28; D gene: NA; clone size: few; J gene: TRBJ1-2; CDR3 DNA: TGTGCCAGCGTTGAAACAGGAGCGGAGCTGGGGGGCTACACCTTC; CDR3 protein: CASVETGAELGGYTF
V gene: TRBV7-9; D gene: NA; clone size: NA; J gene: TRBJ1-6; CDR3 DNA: TGTGCCAGCAGCCTACCAACGGAACCCGATTCACCCCTCCACTTT; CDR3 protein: CASSLPTEPDSPLHF
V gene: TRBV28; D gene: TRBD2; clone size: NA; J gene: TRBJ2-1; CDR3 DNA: TGTGCCAGCAGTCCAGGACTAGCGTCCAATGAGCAGTTCTTC; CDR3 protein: CASSPGLASNEQFF
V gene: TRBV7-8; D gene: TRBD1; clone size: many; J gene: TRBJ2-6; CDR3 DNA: TGTGCCAGCAGCTTCGGGACAGGAGCCTCTGGGGCCAACGTCCTGACTTTC; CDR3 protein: CASSFGTGASGANVLTF
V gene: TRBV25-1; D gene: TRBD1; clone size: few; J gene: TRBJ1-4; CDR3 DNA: TGTGCCAGCAGTGAGCAGGGGGCAAATGAAAAACTGTTTTTT; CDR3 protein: CASSEQGANEKLFF
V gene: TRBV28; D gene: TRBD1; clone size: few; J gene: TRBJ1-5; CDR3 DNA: TGTGCCAGCAGTTTTAGGGACAGGGAATCTCAGCCCCAGCATTTT; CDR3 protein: CASSFRDRESQPQHF
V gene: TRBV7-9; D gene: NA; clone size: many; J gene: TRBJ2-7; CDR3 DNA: TGTGCCAGCAGCTTAGGGGGACCCGAGGCCTACGAGCAGTACTTC; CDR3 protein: CASSLGGPEAYEQYF
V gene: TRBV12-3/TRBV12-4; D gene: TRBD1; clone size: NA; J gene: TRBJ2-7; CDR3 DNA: TGTGCCAGCAGACCCAGACAGGGCGCGACTTCTGAGCAGTCCTTC; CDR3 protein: CASRPRQGATSEQSF
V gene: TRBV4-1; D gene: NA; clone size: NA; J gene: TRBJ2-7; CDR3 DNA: TGCGCCAGCAGCCAAGATTTAGGCGGGGCCCGCGAGCAGTACTTC; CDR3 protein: CASSQDLGGAREQYF
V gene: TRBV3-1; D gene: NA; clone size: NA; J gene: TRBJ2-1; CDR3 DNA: TGTGCCAGCAGCTCCGTTCAGGGAGAGATCTACAATGAGCAGTTCTTC; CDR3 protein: CASSSVQGEIYNEQFF
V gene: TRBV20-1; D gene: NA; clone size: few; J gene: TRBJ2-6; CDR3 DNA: TGCAGTGCTAGTGACCTTTTAGGGGCCCCTGGGGCCAACGTCCTGACTTTC; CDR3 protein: CSASDLLGAPGANVLTF
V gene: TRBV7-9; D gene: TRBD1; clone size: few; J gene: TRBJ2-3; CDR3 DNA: TGTGCCAGCAGCCCGGGACAGGGGAGCACAGATACGCAGTATTTT; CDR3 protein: CASSPGQGSTDTQYF
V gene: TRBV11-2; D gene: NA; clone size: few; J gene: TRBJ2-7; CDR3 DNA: TGTGCCAGCAGTGTAGGTAGGCCAAAGACCTACGAGCAGTACTTC; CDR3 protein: CASSVGRPKTYEQYF
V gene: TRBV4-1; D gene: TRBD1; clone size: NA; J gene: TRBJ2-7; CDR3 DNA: TGTGCCAGCAGCCCTTCGACAGGGATCACCTACGAGCAGTACTTC; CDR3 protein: CASSPSTGITYEQYF
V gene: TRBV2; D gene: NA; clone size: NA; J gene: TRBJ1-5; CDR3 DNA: TGTGCCAGCACCCCCAAAGGGCAGGGGAATCAGCCCCAGCATTTT; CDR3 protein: CASTPKGQGNQPQHF
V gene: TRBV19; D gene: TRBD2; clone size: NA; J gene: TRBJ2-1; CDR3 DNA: TGTGCCAGTAGTATTATTATGTCGGGAGGACTAGCGGCAAATGAGCAGTTCTTC; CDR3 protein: CASSIIMSGGLAANEQFF
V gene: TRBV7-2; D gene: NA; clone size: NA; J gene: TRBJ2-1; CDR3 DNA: TGTGCCAGCAGCTTAGGACCGCCCTTGGATGAGCAGTTCTTC; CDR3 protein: CASSLGPPLDEQFF
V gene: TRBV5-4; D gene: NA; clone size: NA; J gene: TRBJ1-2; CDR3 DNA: TGTGCCAGCAGCCCGAGGACAGTCCCGGACTACACCTTC; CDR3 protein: CASSPRTVPDYTF
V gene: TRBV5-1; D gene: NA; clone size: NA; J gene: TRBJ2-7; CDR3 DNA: TGCGCCAGCAGCTTGGTGTGGGACCCCTACGAGCAGTACTTC; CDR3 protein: CASSLVWDPYEQYF